This is a list of T cell receptor beta chains from one sample in a study of shared clonotypes between healthy human individuals. TCRdb's table, derived via immunoSEQ multiplex PCR, lists solely in-frame clones and lacks some. The profile shows about 2.1 million clones, over 85% of them singletons. Sequencing was carried out using naive CD8+ T cells from PBMCs. Source of these receptors: a man between 18 and 35 years old in good health. Some clones in this sample may be carry-over from other donors' samples. CDR3s include the opening cysteine and the closing phenylalanine or tryptophan. Fields, in order: J gene, clone size, D gene, V gene, CDR3 DNA, CDR3 protein. The D gene is left open where the match is weak. Clone size is stated in some rows and not others, as once, few, many or a class when expanded.

j_call: TRBJ1-1; clone_size: -; d_call: -; v_call: TRBV7-9; cdr3_nt: TGTGCCAGCAGCCCTACCCTACAGGAAATGAACACTGAAGCTTTCTTT; cdr3_aa: CASSPTLQEMNTEAFF
j_call: TRBJ1-2; clone_size: -; d_call: -; v_call: TRBV27; cdr3_nt: TGTGCCAGCAGTGTGGGGGGCGGCTATGGCTACACCTTC; cdr3_aa: CASSVGGGYGYTF
j_call: TRBJ2-2; clone_size: -; d_call: -; v_call: TRBV9; cdr3_nt: TGTGCCAGCAGCGTACAACTAGTGAGTGGCACCGGGGAGCTGTTTTTT; cdr3_aa: CASSVQLVSGTGELFF
j_call: TRBJ1-3; clone_size: -; d_call: -; v_call: TRBV7-2; cdr3_nt: TGTGCCAGCAGCCCCGACAGGAGCTCTGGAAACACCATATATTTT; cdr3_aa: CASSPDRSSGNTIYF
j_call: TRBJ2-3; clone_size: -; d_call: -; v_call: TRBV28; cdr3_nt: TGTGCCAGCAGTCCAGAAACTAGGAGCACAGATACGCAGTATTTT; cdr3_aa: CASSPETRSTDTQYF
j_call: TRBJ2-7; clone_size: -; d_call: -; v_call: TRBV19; cdr3_nt: TGTGCCACAAACACGGGGTACGAGCAGTACTTC; cdr3_aa: CATNTGYEQYF
j_call: TRBJ2-5; clone_size: -; d_call: -; v_call: TRBV25-1; cdr3_nt: TGTGCCAGCGTTCTCCCGGGCCCATACCAAGAGACCCAGTACTTC; cdr3_aa: CASVLPGPYQETQYF
j_call: TRBJ2-3; clone_size: -; d_call: -; v_call: TRBV4-3; cdr3_nt: TGCGCCAGCAGCCAAGACTGGGGGCTAGCGAGTTTCACAGATACGCAGTATTTT; cdr3_aa: CASSQDWGLASFTDTQYF
j_call: TRBJ1-2; clone_size: -; d_call: -; v_call: TRBV13; cdr3_nt: TGTGCCAGCAGCTTAGGCGCAGGGAACTATGGCTACACCTTC; cdr3_aa: CASSLGAGNYGYTF
j_call: TRBJ2-5; clone_size: -; d_call: TRBD2; v_call: TRBV28; cdr3_nt: TGTGCCAGCAGTTTAGTGACTAGCGGGAGAGATGGGGGGAGGGAGACCCAGTACTTC; cdr3_aa: CASSLVTSGRDGGRETQYF
j_call: TRBJ2-2; clone_size: -; d_call: -; v_call: TRBV4-3; cdr3_nt: TGCGCCAGCAGCCCAGGCGGAGGGAGCACCGGGGAGCTGTTTTTT; cdr3_aa: CASSPGGGSTGELFF
j_call: TRBJ2-2; clone_size: -; d_call: TRBD2; v_call: TRBV9; cdr3_nt: TGTGCCAGCAATAGCGGGGTCGACACCGGGGAGCTGTTTTTT; cdr3_aa: CASNSGVDTGELFF
j_call: TRBJ1-1; clone_size: -; d_call: TRBD1; v_call: TRBV29-1; cdr3_nt: TGCAGCGCTCCTTTACCGGGACAGGGGGCGCCGGAAGCTTTCTTT; cdr3_aa: CSAPLPGQGAPEAFF
j_call: TRBJ1-5; clone_size: -; d_call: -; v_call: TRBV5-6; cdr3_nt: TGTGCCAGCAGCCCGGCTGGGCGGCAGCCCCAGCATTTT; cdr3_aa: CASSPAGRQPQHF
j_call: TRBJ2-3; clone_size: -; d_call: -; v_call: TRBV27; cdr3_nt: TGTGCCAGCAGCCGAATCCTGGTGAGGGGCACAGATACGCAGTATTTT; cdr3_aa: CASSRILVRGTDTQYF
j_call: TRBJ2-3; clone_size: -; d_call: TRBD1; v_call: TRBV5-1; cdr3_nt: TGCGCCAACCTATTTCCGCTCCGGGACAGAGACACAGATACGCAGTATTTT; cdr3_aa: CANLFPLRDRDTDTQYF
j_call: TRBJ1-1; clone_size: -; d_call: TRBD1; v_call: TRBV28; cdr3_nt: TGTGCCAGCAGCCTGACAGGGTCGAACACTGAAGCTTTCTTT; cdr3_aa: CASSLTGSNTEAFF
j_call: TRBJ1-1; clone_size: few; d_call: -; v_call: TRBV4-1; cdr3_nt: TGCGCCAGCAGCCAAGACGCCGCACGGTTCTTT; cdr3_aa: CASSQDAARFF
j_call: TRBJ2-7; clone_size: once; d_call: -; v_call: TRBV9; cdr3_nt: TGTGCCAGCAGCGTAGGAGGGTCTCTCTCCTACGAGCAGTACTTC; cdr3_aa: CASSVGGSLSYEQYF
j_call: TRBJ1-1; clone_size: -; d_call: -; v_call: TRBV7-9; cdr3_nt: TGTGCCAGCAGCTTAGCGACAGCCGAAGCTTTCTTT; cdr3_aa: CASSLATAEAFF
j_call: TRBJ2-7; clone_size: -; d_call: TRBD1; v_call: TRBV7-9; cdr3_nt: TGTGCCAGCAGCTCCTGGACAGGGGGGCAGTACGAGCAGTACTTC; cdr3_aa: CASSSWTGGQYEQYF
j_call: TRBJ2-7; clone_size: -; d_call: -; v_call: TRBV5-1; cdr3_nt: TGCGCCAGCAGCTTGTTTTCTGGGACCGAGCAGTACTTC; cdr3_aa: CASSLFSGTEQYF
j_call: TRBJ1-2; clone_size: -; d_call: -; v_call: TRBV7-2; cdr3_nt: TGTGCCAGCAGGCAAAACATCGAACTGGGCTACACCTTC; cdr3_aa: CASRQNIELGYTF
j_call: TRBJ2-2; clone_size: -; d_call: TRBD1; v_call: TRBV7-9; cdr3_nt: TGTGCCAGCAGCCATCGGACAGGGATTAACACCGGGGAGCTGTTTTTT; cdr3_aa: CASSHRTGINTGELFF
j_call: TRBJ2-1; clone_size: -; d_call: TRBD2; v_call: TRBV27; cdr3_nt: TGTGCCAGCATATCAACCGGGACTAGCGGGATTGAGCAGTTCTTC; cdr3_aa: CASISTGTSGIEQFF